A single sample is the source of the 24 T cell receptor beta chains below, sequenced in a study of regulatory T cells in long-lasting Graves disease. Investigators prepared the TCR beta libraries by applying iRepertoire HTBI primers and Arm-PCR of CDR3 regions. Each CDR3 protein is one row after TCRdb ran MiXCR on the multiplex PCR reads. The repertoire holds hundreds of thousands of distinct CDR3 sequences, roughly a fifth seen once, with approximately 15% in the top ten. Time point described: persistent/refractory GD, antithyroid drugs over 5 years with positive TRAb. From RNA extracted from PBMCs, the TCR library was made. Here the sequenced sample was peripheral blood mononuclear cells (PBMCs), taken when the disease was refractory, from a patient treated with antithyroid drugs. All receptors derive from a female donor with Graves disease.

This clonotype turned up a few times. The CDR3 region is CASSSINTGELFF. In nucleotides, the CDR3 is TGTGCCAGCAGTTCCATTAACACCGGGGAGCTGTTTTTT. The rearrangement links TRBV27 to TRBJ2-2; D is unclear. Germline CDR1 is MNHEY and CDR2 is SMNVEV (reference sequence). This CDR3 spans 13 amino acids. Between the trimmed V and J ends, which lost 4 bases and 2 bases, there was a span of 5 bases.

The CDR3 DNA sequence: TGTGCCAGCAGTGAGAGAGTGGGCAATGGGGAAGGGCATGGCTACACCTTC. It yields the protein CASSERVGNGEGHGYTF. The chain employs TRBV25-1 and TRBJ1-2; D is undetermined. The CDR3 loop spans 17 amino acids. Per the germline V gene, CDR1 is MGHDK and CDR2 is SYGVNS. Deletions cut 3 bases from V and 6 bases from J, with 23 bases between.

This clonotype occurred many times. V and J are TRBV20-1 and TRBJ2-7; D may match TRBD1 or TRBD2 (5 bases each). Trimming pared 1 base from V and 1 base from J, leaving 11 bases between. The CDR3 runs to 14 residues. CDR1 and CDR2 (germline): DFQATT, SNEGSKA (reference sequence). The CDR3 sequence is CSARGTGASYEQYF. CDR3 sequence (DNA): TGCAGTGCTAGAGGGACTGGGGCTTCCTACGAGCAGTACTTC.

To note about this clonotype: A read error may be the cause here, since a much bigger clone is one base away. The chain combines TRBV28 with TRBJ1-5, with TRBD1 identical over 8 bases. Germline lookup yields CDR1 MDHEN and CDR2 SYDVKM. Trimming took 7 bases from V and 6 from J; bases not matched to a gene: 8. The CDR3 is 14 amino acids. CDR3: CASKIGTGGQPQHF. CDR3 nucleotide sequence: TGTGCCAGCAAAATTGGTACAGGGGGTCAGCCCCAGCATTTT.

The rearrangement joins TRBV18 to TRBJ1-2; tentative D call: TRBD1 (6 bases). This CDR3 has 15 residues. V shed 3 bases and J shed 1 base, with 12 bases lying between them. Germline CDR1 and CDR2: KGHSH and LQKENI. DNA of the CDR3: TGTGCCAGCTCACCCGGACAGTCGCTTAACTATGGCTACACCTTC. It is translated as CASSPGQSLNYGYTF.

This rearrangement joins TRBV6-5 to TRBJ2-4, with 8 nucleotides matching TRBD2. The end of the DNA fits TRBJ2-1 better, so the J call may be wrong. The germline V gene encodes CDR1 MNHEY and CDR2 SVGAGI. The CDR3 runs 14 residues. The CDR3 coding sequence is TGTGCCAGCAGTTTTCGGACTAGCAAGACTGAGCAGTTCTTC. Translation: CASSFRTSKTEQFF.

Concerning this clonotype: This may be a read error, as it is one base from a much larger clone. The chain links TRBV6-2 or TRBV6-3 to TRBJ2-7; 8 nucleotides line up with TRBD2. The germline V gene has CDR1 MNHEY and CDR2 SVGEGT. This CDR3 is built from 14 residues. CDR3 sequence: CTSSNSGGAYEQYF. Here the CDR3 DNA reads TGTACCAGCAGCAACAGCGGGGGAGCCTACGAGCAGTACTTC.

V gene TRBV28 combines with J gene TRBJ1-4, with a tentative D call TRBD1 (5 bases). Germline CDR1 MDHEN, CDR2 SYDVKM. V was shortened by 6 bases and J by 4 bases, with 15 bases between the two germline ends. The CDR3 extends over 15 amino acids. DNA for the CDR3: TGTGCCAGCAGACTCACCGGGGGATATAATGAAAAACTGTTTTTT. Residues: CASRLTGGYNEKLFF.

This clonotype was seen ten or more times. V usage is TRBV11-2 and J usage is TRBJ2-7; D gene ambiguous. Trimming stripped 5 bases from V and 5 bases from J, with 16 bases between. CDR3 length: 14 residues. Germline lookup yields CDR1 SGHAT and CDR2 FQNNGV. The CDR3 here is CASSPPSQPNEQYF. CDR3 DNA sequence: TGTGCCAGCAGCCCGCCGTCCCAGCCCAACGAGCAGTACTTC. The entire variable domain, with the rest obtained from reference TRBV11-2 and TRBJ2-7, is as follows: EAGVAQSPRYKIIEKRQSVAFWCNPISGHATLYWYQQILGQGPKLLIQFQNNGVVDDSQLPKDRFSAERLKGVDSTLKIQPAKLEDSAVYLCASSPPSQPNEQYFGPGTRLTVT.

This clonotype was counted between two and nine times. The CDR3 loop reads CSASSSRVRTYQETQYF. DNA for the CDR3: TGCAGTGCTAGCTCCTCTAGAGTGCGGACCTACCAAGAGACCCAGTACTTC. The rearrangement links TRBV20-1 to TRBJ2-5; no clear D gene. The CDR3 extends over 17 amino acids. The V gene's germline CDR1 is DFQATT and CDR2 SNEGSKA (reference sequence). V lost 3 bases to trimming and J lost 0 bases, with 20 bases between them.

This chain connects TRBV20-1 to TRBJ1-4, with 7 bases fitting TRBD1. The CDR3 length is 13 residues. The J segment lost 7 bases and the V segment lost 3 bases, leaving 5 bases of the junction unmatched. Germline assignment: CDR1 DFQATT and CDR2 SNEGSKA (reference sequence). For the CDR3, the DNA is TGCAGTGCTAGTCGGGCAGGGGGTGAAAAACTGTTTTTT. This sequence encodes CSASRAGGEKLFF.

This chain uses TRBV7-9 with TRBJ1-2, with D hard to call. This CDR3 region has 15 residues. V lost 0 bases and J 4 bases, leaving 12 bases between the germline ends. Germline-derived CDR1 and CDR2 are SEHNR and FQNEAQ (reference sequence). CDR3 nucleotides: TGTGCCAGCAGCTTAGCTGAGGCCGCGGGCTATGGCTACACCTTC. This encodes CASSLAEAAGYGYTF.

This clonotype has a count of ten or more. The chain links TRBV27 to TRBJ2-2; 10 nucleotides align to TRBD1. There are 16 residues in the CDR3. Germline CDR1 and CDR2: MNHEY and SMNVEV (reference sequence). V dropped 5 bases and J dropped 5; count of bases not matched to a gene: 8. The CDR3 coding sequence is TGTGCCAGCAGTCGACGGACAGGGGGATATACCGGGGAGCTGTTTTTT. This encodes CASSRRTGGYTGELFF.

This clonotype was counted ten times or more. The CDR3 loop reads CSVDRVSTEAFF. CDR3 sequence (DNA): TGCAGCGTTGACAGGGTATCCACTGAAGCTTTCTTT. The gene calls are TRBV29-1 and TRBJ1-1; TRBD1 might be the D (5 bases). The CDR3 covers 12 residues. CDR1 is SQVTM, CDR2 ANQGSEA, per germline. V lost 3 bases, J lost 4 bases, and 9 bases lay in between.

In its sample, this clonotype was seen a few times. The genes are TRBV7-9 and TRBJ1-2; 7 bases match TRBD1. V lost 4 bases to trimming and J lost 1 base; unmatched junction nucleotides: 9. The CDR3 has 16 amino acids. CDR1 and CDR2 (germline): SEHNR, FQNEAQ (reference sequence). The CDR3 region is CASSSTGSEFNYGYTF. CDR3 nucleotides: TGTGCCAGCAGCTCGACAGGGTCGGAGTTTAACTATGGCTACACCTTC.

CDR3 coding DNA: TGCGCCAGCAGCCAGCGTCAACAAGAGACCCAGTACTTC. Its translation is CASSQRQQETQYF. The J gene is TRBJ2-5, the V gene TRBV4-1, with D unresolved. The V and J ends lost 3 bases and 2 bases respectively, with 7 bases between them. Germline lookup yields CDR1 MGHRA and CDR2 YSYEKL. This CDR3 comprises 13 residues.

This clonotype was seen repeatedly, ten times or more. V gene TRBV29-1 combines with J gene TRBJ2-5, with TRBD2 identical over 14 bases. Trimming removed 7 bases from V and 4 bases from J; junction bases left unmatched: 11. The CDR3 runs 16 residues. Germline V gene data show CDR1 as SQVTM and CDR2 as ANQGSEA. The DNA of the CDR3 is TGCAGCGCCGCGGGACTAGCGGGAGTCGGTGGAGAGACCCAGTACTTC. Translating gives CSAAGLAGVGGETQYF.

This clonotype was found many times. The V call is TRBV2, the J call TRBJ1-2; 10 bases are shared with TRBD1. CDR1 SNHLY and CDR2 FYNNEI come from the germline V gene. The CDR3 is made up of 15 amino acids. With 2 bases clipped from V and 6 bases from J, the junction kept 6 bases outside the gene matches. Here the CDR3 DNA reads TGTGCCAGCAGTGAAAGGCGACAGGGGGCGGATGGCTACACCTTC. Translated, it gives CASSERRQGADGYTF.

This clonotype was counted many times. The V gene is TRBV12-3 or TRBV12-4, the J gene TRBJ1-1; D remains unclear. V was clipped by 3 bases and J by 0 bases, with 11 bases between them. This CDR3 comprises 15 residues. CDR3: CASSLFSIMNTEAFF. DNA for the CDR3: TGTGCCAGCAGTTTGTTTTCGATCATGAACACTGAAGCTTTCTTT.

In its sample, this clonotype was seen many times. The chain couples TRBV12-3 or TRBV12-4 to TRBJ2-5; 9 bases are a match to TRBD2. The CDR3 covers 15 residues. V trimming: 5 bases; J trimming: 2 bases; junction bases outside the gene matches: 6. The CDR3 here is CASSKGTSWQETQYF. CDR3 sequence (DNA): TGTGCCAGCAGTAAAGGGACTAGCTGGCAAGAGACCCAGTACTTC.

As for this clonotype: A much larger clone lies one base from this, so it may be a read error. The gene calls are TRBV28 and TRBJ1-2; tentatively, D is TRBD1 (6 bases). From germline, CDR1 is MDHEN and CDR2 SYDVKM. V shed 5 bases and J shed 7 bases, with 14 bases lying between them. The CDR3 has 13 residues. The CDR3 is CASSQFGGLGYTF. The CDR3 DNA reads TGTGCCAGCAGTCAATTTGGGGGCCTTGGCTACACCTTC.

V usage is TRBV19 and J usage is TRBJ2-7; D remains ambiguous. Trimming removed 5 bases from V and 2 bases from J, with 13 bases in between. Germline CDR1 LNHDA, CDR2 SQIVND (reference sequence). The CDR3 loop spans 14 amino acids. The CDR3 nucleotides are TGTGCCAGTAGTCCCCGGTACCAAGCCTACGAGCAGTACTTC. This gives the protein CASSPRYQAYEQYF.

In its sample, this clonotype was seen a few times. At one end the junction does not follow the germline gene, possibly because of a read error. This chain connects TRBV12-3 or TRBV12-4 to TRBJ2-2, with TRBD2 as a possible D gene (7 bases). This CDR3 is 15 amino acids long. The CDR3 DNA sequence: TGTGCCAGCATAGGGGGGGGACCTGGGGCCGGGGAGCCGTTTTTT. Residues: CASIGGGPGAGEPFF.

This clonotype was seen ten or more times. The chain carries TRBV7-2 and TRBJ1-2; D not certain. The CDR3 consists of 17 residues. The V gene's germline CDR1 is SGHTA and CDR2 FQGNSA. The V end was cut by 5 bases, the J end by 3 bases, with 22 bases between. The CDR3 region has the DNA TGTGCCAGCAGCCCGGGCCGGGGTCAGCCTATGCACTATGGCTACACCTTC. It specifies CASSPGRGQPMHYGYTF.